Listed here is a single TCR beta chain. Its specificity is unknown. Every one of the donors was a Caucasian adult that lived in Nashville, Tennessee. V was trimmed by 5 bases and J by 2 bases, leaving 16 bases between them. CDR3 length: 15 residues. The germline V gene encodes CDR1 SGHTA and CDR2 FQGNSA. The data stem from a study of shared clonotypes between healthy human individuals. Notes on the study in general: Generation probability values for non-shared clonotypes were lower than those for clonotypes shared by all four donors.

The authors loaded roughly 200 ng DNA, around 30,000 T cell genomes, into sorted-subset replicate PCRs. Clones were read by immunoSEQ multiplex PCR, and TCRdb kept only the in-frame ones, dropping some. The table has some 2.3 million clones, approximately 93% seen once. The TCR sequence derives from a man between 18 and 29 years old in good health. Some clones in this sample may be carry-over from other donors' samples. The source material was naive CD4+ T cells from PBMCs. The subset is: CD45RA+ positively selected. V and J are TRBV7-2 and TRBJ2-7; D unresolved. The CDR3 coding sequence is TGTGCCAGCAGCGTACGCAACTTCGGCCCCTACGAGCAGTACTTC. Residues: CASSVRNFGPYEQYF.